The present T cell receptor (beta chain) was sequenced within a study of CD8 T cells in Susac syndrome. TCR beta sequencing was performed on blood CD8+ and CD4+ T cells. Included as multiple sclerosis controls were treatment-naive patients who had stable or active relapsing-remitting disease. Negative isolation yielded CD8+ and CD4+ T cells; FACS enriched TEMRA cells. After extraction with the RNeasy kit, about 0.5 to 1 ug of the RNA was reverse transcribed using random hexamers. An immunoSEQ multiplex PCR amplified TCR beta CDR3 over 54 Vbeta and 13 Jbeta. Using its own MiXCR run on the immunoSEQ multiplex PCR reads, TCRdb lists one record per CDR3 protein. Of about 130,000 distinct CDR3 sequences in the sample, around 75% were seen once. This clonotype has more than one count but fewer than ten. Trimming took off 1 base at V and 1 base at J, with 9 bases between the two ends. Germline CDR1 is LGHNA and CDR2 is YSLEER. CDR3 length: 15 residues.

This rearrangement joins TRBV4-3 to TRBJ2-3, with D perhaps matching TRBD1 or TRBD2 (5 bases each). The receptor comes from a human donor with multiple sclerosis. Sequences were obtained from CD8+ T cells from PBMCs. CDR3 amino acids: CASSQVGVGTDTQYF. The CDR3 coding sequence is TGCGCCAGCAGCCAAGTGGGGGTGGGCACAGATACGCAGTATTTT.